This T cell receptor (beta chain) came from a study of T cell repertoires in cytomegalovirus infection (dated by TCRdb to about 2019). Looking at the study overall: The HLA type of each donor mattered for the analysis, because public TCR beta signatures pointed to carriage of CMV infection along with the matching HLA type.

Sequenced using an Illumina HiSeq 1500. The public reads were quality trimmed at Q25 with fastp and then assembled into clones with MiXCR by TCRdb, keeping productive beta chains. A single entry per CDR3 protein holds the most common genes and DNA from its merged rows. Present in this sample are about 740,000 distinct CDR3 sequences, approximately 34% of which were seen just once. 2.5% to 3% of the sample lies in the top ten. This clonotype turned up a few times. It lacks a known antigen. Base qualities are missing; no much larger clone stands one base away. The germline ends are 13 bases apart after V is trimmed by 3 bases and J by 1 base. Via the germline V gene (reference sequence), CDR1 is DFQATT and CDR2 SNEGSKA. The CDR3 numbers 15 residues from cysteine through phenylalanine. The read is trimmed to its CDR3 DNA, 45 bases read in frame from base 1. General findings and caveats noted by the study authors: In the ex vivo response, HLA-C-restricted CMV-specific TCR beta clonotypes were dominant, and in two of eight donors the single most frequent clonotype came from this HLA-C-restricted group. In both this cohort and an independent roughly 330-donor cohort, the cumulative frequency of public TCR beta family members distinguished carriers of CMV infection plus the relevant HLA type.

The chain uses TRBV20-1 and TRBJ1-5; the D region possibly corresponds to TRBD1 (5 bases align). This sequence was found in a human donor in good health (CMV status not recorded). Some clones in this sample may be carry-over from other donors' samples. Sequenced sample: PBMCs. The CDR3 corresponds to CSARTGRGSNQPQHF. The bases are TGCAGTGCTAGGACGGGGAGGGGAAGCAATCAGCCCCAGCATTTT.